In its sample, the clone carrying this T cell receptor (beta chain) was seen many times. Using its own MiXCR run on the 5' RACE reads, TCRdb lists one record per CDR3 protein. The data show around 93,000 distinct CDR3 sequences, around 12% seen once. Trimming pared 4 bases from V and 7 bases from J, leaving 9 bases between. The CDR3 contains 11 residues. Germline CDR1 SGHRS, CDR2 YFSETQ. This sample stems from a study of early T cells in non-severe SARS-CoV-2 infection. This TCR was recovered from an adult who was a healthcare worker with PCR-confirmed SARS-CoV-2 infection or an uninfected control (not recorded which). This chain joins TRBV5-1 and TRBJ2-7; a weak D match, TRBD2 (6 bases). The sample in question was whole blood, obtained at baseline. The CDR3 spells CASSDLAEQYF. CDR3 sequence (DNA): TGCGCCAGCAGCGATCTAGCGGAGCAGTACTTC. The whole variable domain, filled in from reference TRBV5-1 and TRBJ2-7, reads KAGVTQTPRYLIKTRGQQVTLSCSPISGHRSVSWYQQTPGQGLQFLFEYFSETQRNKGNFPGRFSGRQFSNSRSEMNVSTLELGDSALYLCASSDLAEQYFGPGTRLTVT.